The 21 T cell receptor beta chains below all came from one sample that was sequenced in a study of cytomegalovirus exposure and HLA in healthy donors. PCR was performed using 60 Vbeta and 13 Jbeta primers. The table came from immunoSEQ multiplex PCR; TCRdb's copy has only in-frame clones and leaves some out. This repertoire shows 98,000 or so clones, about three quarters found once; its top ten account for 5% to 6.5%. The sample taken for sequencing was PBMCs. These receptors were taken from a man aged 55 to 70 in good health and CMV-seropositive.

This chain links TRBV4-3 with TRBJ2-2; possibly TRBD2 for D (7 bases). The CDR3 is made up of 16 amino acids. Looked up from germline, CDR1 is LGHNA and CDR2 is YSLEER. V dropped 6 bases and J dropped 3 bases, with 17 bases sitting between them. CDR3 DNA: TGCGCCAGCAGTCCCCCGGGGGGCCGCGACACCGGGGAGCTGTTTTTT. This translates into CASSPPGGRDTGELFF.

V usage is TRBV5-1 and J usage is TRBJ1-3; D not certain. CDR1 and CDR2 from the germline V gene are SGHRS and YFSETQ. Trimming left V 3 bases short and J 0 bases short, with 10 bases between. The CDR3 extends over 15 amino acids. The DNA for the CDR3 is TGCGCCAGCAGCTCTGACACCTCCTCTGGAAACACCATATATTTT. Translating it yields CASSSDTSSGNTIYF.

The rearrangement links TRBV5-1 to TRBJ1-1; D remains ambiguous. Trimming took 4 bases from V and 7 from J, leaving 11 bases between them. This CDR3 comprises 12 residues. Germline V CDR1 and CDR2: SGHRS, YFSETQ. CDR3 in DNA: TGCGCCAGCAGCAAAGAGGGAGTTGAAGCTTTCTTT. Its translation: CASSKEGVEAFF.

The CDR3 nucleotides are TGTGCCAGCAGTTACATCCAGGTGCCCTTGAACACTGAAGCTTTCTTT. Translation: CASSYIQVPLNTEAFF. The rearrangement uses TRBV6-5 and TRBJ1-1; D gene unclear. The CDR3 contains 16 residues. With 2 bases removed from V and 0 bases from J, the gap between germline ends came to 13 bases. The V gene's germline CDR1 is MNHEY and CDR2 SVGAGI.

The rearrangement uses TRBV6-4 and TRBJ2-1, with 9 bases aligning to TRBD2. Germline lookup yields CDR1 MRHNA and CDR2 SNTAGT. Trimming cost V 8 bases and J 5 bases; bases outside gene matches: 13. This CDR3 region has 16 residues. In DNA form, the CDR3 reads TGTGCCAGCGCATCCTCCAGCGGGGGGATCAACAATGAGCAGTTCTTC. Protein product: CASASSSGGINNEQFF.

This clone was recorded only once. V is TRBV4-2 and J is TRBJ1-1; tentative D call: TRBD1 (5 bases). Trimming removed 0 bases at V and 3 bases at J, with 14 bases between. Germline V gene sequence: CDR1 LGHNA, CDR2 YNFKEQ. This CDR3 has 16 residues. CDR3 sequence (DNA): TGTGCCAGCAGCCAAGATATGGGCAGGGTGGACACTGAAGCTTTCTTT. Residues: CASSQDMGRVDTEAFF.

The chain carries TRBV19 and TRBJ2-7, with a tentative D call TRBD1 (5 bases). V was shortened by 7 bases and J by 0 bases, with 13 bases between the two germline ends. CDR3 length: 14 residues. The V gene's germline CDR1 is LNHDA and CDR2 SQIVND (reference sequence). The CDR3 DNA reads TGTGCCAGTACCCGAGACAGCTTCTCCTACGAGCAGTACTTC. Encoded protein: CASTRDSFSYEQYF.

In its sample, this clone was seen once. The gene calls are TRBV10-3 and TRBJ2-3; 7 bases are a match to TRBD1. Germline V gene lookup returns CDR1 ENHRY and CDR2 SYGVKD. This CDR3 spans 15 amino acids. J lost 0 bases, V lost 6 bases, and 6 bases had no gene match. The chain's CDR3 is CAISGTASSTDTQYF. CDR3 nucleotide sequence: TGTGCCATCAGCGGGACAGCTTCTAGCACAGATACGCAGTATTTT.

This clone was observed a single time. This rearrangement joins TRBV18 to TRBJ1-4, with 10 bases aligning to TRBD1. Unmatched junction bases numbered 8, after V lost 3 bases and J lost 7 bases. In germline, CDR1 is KGHSH, CDR2 LQKENI. The CDR3 length is 16 residues. CDR3 DNA sequence: TGTGCCAGCTCACCTCGTCCGGGACAGGGGAGTGAAAAACTGTTTTTT. Amino acid sequence: CASSPRPGQGSEKLFF. Combining the CDR3 with reference TRBV18 and TRBJ1-4 gives the whole variable domain NAGVMQNPRHLVRRRGQEARLRCSPMKGHSHVYWYRQLPEEGLKFMVYLQKENIIDESGMPKERFSAEFPKEGPSILRIQQVVRGDSAAYFCASSPRPGQGSEKLFFGSGTQLSVL.

This chain uses TRBV11-2 with TRBJ1-2; 8 bases line up with TRBD1. Germline loops: CDR1 SGHAT, CDR2 FQNNGV. V shed 3 bases, J shed 5 bases, and the junction held 8 bases outside the gene matches. This CDR3 is built from 15 residues. CDR3 nucleotide sequence: TGTGCCAGCAGCTTGGACAGGGCTTCCGATTATGGCTACACCTTC. Translated: CASSLDRASDYGYTF.

The rearrangement links TRBV5-4 to TRBJ2-2; TRBD2 agrees at 8 bases. Germline lookup yields CDR1 SGHNT and CDR2 YYREEE (reference sequence). The CDR3 has 17 amino acids. J was trimmed by 4 bases and V by 4 bases; bases with no gene match: 12. CDR3 protein: CASSREGSGAITGELFF. The DNA for the CDR3 is TGTGCCAGCAGCCGGGAGGGTAGCGGGGCGATCACCGGGGAGCTGTTTTTT.

The chain couples TRBV11-2 to TRBJ2-7, with TRBD2 as a possible D gene (7 bases). The CDR3 runs to 16 residues. Trimming stripped 5 bases from V and 4 bases from J, with 21 bases between. Germline V gives CDR1 SGHAT, CDR2 FQNNGV. CDR3: CASSLGGASFPYEQYF. In nucleotides, the CDR3 is TGTGCCAGCAGCCTTGGGGGGGCTAGCTTCCCGTACGAGCAGTACTTC.

The chain recombines TRBV5-1 with TRBJ2-1; 10 nucleotides match TRBD2. From germline, CDR1 is SGHRS and CDR2 YFSETQ. V gave up 6 bases and J gave up 3 bases; unmatched junction bases: 6. This CDR3 contains 15 residues. CDR3 region: CASTRSGGDYNEQFF. In DNA, the CDR3 is TGCGCCAGCACCCGAAGCGGGGGGGACTACAATGAGCAGTTCTTC.

In its sample, this clone was seen once. This rearrangement joins TRBV7-9 to TRBJ1-2, with TRBD1 matching 10 bases. The CDR3 has 13 amino acids. J was trimmed by 7 bases and V by 5 bases; bases with no gene match: 4. The germline V gene has CDR1 SEHNR and CDR2 FQNEAQ (reference sequence). The CDR3 DNA reads as TGTGCCAGCAGCCGACAGGGGGCGGTTGGCTACACCTTC. Amino acid sequence: CASSRQGAVGYTF.

This rearrangement joins TRBV2 to TRBJ2-7, with 7 bases identical to TRBD1. The CDR3 has 15 residues. The ends lost 3 bases at V and 7 bases at J; junction bases unmatched: 12. CDR1 and CDR2 from the germline V gene are SNHLY and FYNNEI. As DNA, the CDR3 is TGTGCCAGCAGTGATTTGGGACAGCCCACTGAGGAGCAGTACTTC. This translates into CASSDLGQPTEEQYF. Complete variable domain (other parts from reference TRBV2 and TRBJ2-7): EPEVTQTPSHQVTQMGQEVILRCVPISNHLYFYWYRQILGQKVEFLVSFYNNEISEKSEIFDDQFSVERPDGSNFTLKIRSTKLEDSAMYFCASSDLGQPTEEQYFGPGTRLTVT.

The chain couples TRBV2 to TRBJ1-3; D not resolved. CDR1 is SNHLY, CDR2 FYNNEI, per germline. Trimming stripped 6 bases from V and 5 bases from J, with 8 bases between. This CDR3 spans 12 amino acids. The CDR3 reads CASSAERNTIYF. The CDR3 DNA reads as TGTGCCAGCAGCGCGGAGAGAAACACCATATATTTT.

The chain couples TRBV5-1 to TRBJ1-2, with a weak D call TRBD1 (5 bases). The CDR3 loop spans 13 amino acids. Germline lookup yields CDR1 SGHRS and CDR2 YFSETQ. Between the trimmed V and J ends, which lost 0 bases and 11 bases, there was a span of 14 bases. CDR3 in DNA: TGCGCCAGCAGCTTGGAGGACGGGGGACGGTACACCTTC. As protein: CASSLEDGGRYTF.

The chain employs TRBV21-1 and TRBJ1-5; the table names TRBD1, a call not compared with the DNA. TRBV21-1 constitutes a pseudogene. The CDR3 has 20 residues. CDR3 amino acids: CASSKSLQQGIRVSNQPQHF. The CDR3 coding sequence is TGTGCCAGCAGCAAATCCCTCCAACAGGGTATAAGAGTGAGCAATCAGCCCCAGCATTTT.

The chain employs TRBV18 and TRBJ2-5; 8 nucleotides match TRBD2. The tail of the sequence fits TRBJ2-7 better, so the J call may be wrong. Germline values: CDR1 KGHSH, CDR2 LQKENI. The CDR3 spans 15 residues. CDR3 protein: CASSPRYGGAYEQYF. For the CDR3, the DNA is TGTGCCAGCTCACCAAGGTACGGGGGGGCCTACGAGCAGTACTTC.

The chain uses TRBV4-3 and TRBJ1-4, with 10 bases lining up with TRBD1. Germline loops: CDR1 LGHNA, CDR2 YSLEER. The V and J ends lost 3 bases and 6 bases, in that order; junction bases with no gene match: 4. The CDR3 runs to 15 residues. In DNA, the CDR3 is TGCGCCAGCAGCCACGGGACAGGGGAGGATGAAAAACTGTTTTTT. Its protein is CASSHGTGEDEKLFF.

This chain links TRBV6-1 with TRBJ2-1, with 8 nucleotides matching TRBD2. Germline lookup yields CDR1 MNHNS and CDR2 SASEGT. The CDR3 is 13 amino acids. V shed 7 bases and J 9 bases; nucleotides not matched to a gene: 8. The CDR3 spells CASTPRGGGEQFF. CDR3 in DNA: TGTGCCAGCACACCACGGGGGGGTGGTGAGCAGTTCTTC.